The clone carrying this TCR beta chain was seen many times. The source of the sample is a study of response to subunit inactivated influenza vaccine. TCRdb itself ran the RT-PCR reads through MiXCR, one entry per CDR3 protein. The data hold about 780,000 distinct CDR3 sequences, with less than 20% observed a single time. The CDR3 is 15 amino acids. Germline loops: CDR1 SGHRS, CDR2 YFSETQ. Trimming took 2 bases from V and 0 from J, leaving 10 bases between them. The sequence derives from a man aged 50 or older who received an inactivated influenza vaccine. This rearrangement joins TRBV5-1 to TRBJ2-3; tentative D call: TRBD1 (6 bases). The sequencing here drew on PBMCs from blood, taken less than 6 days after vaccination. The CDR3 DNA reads TGCGCCAGCAGCTTCCGAACAGGGAGCACAGATACGCAGTATTTT. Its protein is CASSFRTGSTDTQYF. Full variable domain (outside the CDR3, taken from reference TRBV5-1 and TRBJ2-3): KAGVTQTPRYLIKTRGQQVTLSCSPISGHRSVSWYQQTPGQGLQFLFEYFSETQRNKGNFPGRFSGRQFSNSRSEMNVSTLELGDSALYLCASSFRTGSTDTQYFGPGTRLTVL.